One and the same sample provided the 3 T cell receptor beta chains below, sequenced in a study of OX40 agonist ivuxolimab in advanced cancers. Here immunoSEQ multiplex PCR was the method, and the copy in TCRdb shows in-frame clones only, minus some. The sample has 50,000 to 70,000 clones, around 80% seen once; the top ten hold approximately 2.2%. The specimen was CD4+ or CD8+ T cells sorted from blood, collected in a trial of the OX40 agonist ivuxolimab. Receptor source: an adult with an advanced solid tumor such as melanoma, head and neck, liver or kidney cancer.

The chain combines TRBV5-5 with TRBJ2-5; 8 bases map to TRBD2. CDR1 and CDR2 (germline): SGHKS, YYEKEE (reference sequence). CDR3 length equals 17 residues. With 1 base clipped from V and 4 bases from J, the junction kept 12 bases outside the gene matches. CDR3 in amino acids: CASSLFASRGGRETQYF. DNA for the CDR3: TGTGCCAGCAGCTTGTTCGCTAGCCGGGGGGGACGAGAGACCCAGTACTTC.

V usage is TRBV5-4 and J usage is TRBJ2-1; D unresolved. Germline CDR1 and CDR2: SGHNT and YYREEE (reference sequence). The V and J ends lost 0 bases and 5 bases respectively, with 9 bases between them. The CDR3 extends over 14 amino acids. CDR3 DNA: TGTGCCAGCAGCTTGGTGGTAGAAAACAATGAGCAGTTCTTC. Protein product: CASSLVVENNEQFF.

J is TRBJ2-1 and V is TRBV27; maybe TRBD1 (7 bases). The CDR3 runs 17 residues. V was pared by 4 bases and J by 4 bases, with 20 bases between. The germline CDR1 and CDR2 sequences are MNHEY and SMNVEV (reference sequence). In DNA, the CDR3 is TGTGCCAGCAGTTCAACCCCCGGAGGGGGCACGTACAATGAGCAGTTCTTC. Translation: CASSSTPGGGTYNEQFF.